The next 2 T cell receptor beta chains were all read from a single sample in a study of blood T cell repertoires in COVID-19. Using immunoSEQ multiplex PCR, the repertoire was profiled, and TCRdb retains in-frame clones only, with some absent. The sample records approximately 180,000 clones, about 90% being singletons. The sample consisted of peripheral blood. The origin of the receptors is a man aged 35-49 years with active or convalescent COVID-19.

The chain joins TRBV19 to TRBJ1-1; tentative D call: TRBD1 (5 bases). The germline V gene has CDR1 LNHDA and CDR2 SQIVND (reference sequence). V was pared by 6 bases and J by 3 bases, with 17 bases between. The CDR3 is made up of 15 amino acids. DNA for the CDR3: TGTGCCAGTAGGTTGGGGCCAGGCCGTGACACTGAAGCTTTCTTT. This sequence encodes CASRLGPGRDTEAFF.

The V and J genes are TRBV6-2 or TRBV6-3 and TRBJ1-2, with 8 bases matching TRBD1. Germline assignment: CDR1 MNHEY and CDR2 SVGEGT. The V segment lost 6 bases and the J segment 1 base; nucleotides outside the gene matches: 10. The CDR3 has 16 residues. CDR3 residues: CASSLDRESYNYGYTF. The CDR3 bases are TGTGCCAGCAGCTTGGACAGGGAGAGCTATAACTATGGCTACACCTTC.